These 6 T cell receptor beta chains were sequenced from one sample in a study of siplizumab effects on memory and regulatory T cells. Assay: immunoSEQ multiplex PCR; the TCRdb copy retains only in-frame clones and omits some. The sample has about 40,000 clones, 80% to 90% seen once. The sequenced material came from naive CD4+ T cells sorted from blood. These receptor sequences come from a human donor in good health.

The chain combines TRBV4-2 with TRBJ2-1; 11 positions agree with TRBD2. V lost 2 bases, J lost 4 bases, and 4 bases stayed unmatched. CDR3 size: 16 residues. Germline V gives CDR1 LGHNA, CDR2 YNFKEQ. Written as DNA, the CDR3 is TGTGCCAGCAGCCAAACACTAGCGGGGGAGTACAATGAGCAGTTCTTC. It codes for CASSQTLAGEYNEQFF.

DNA of the CDR3: TGTGCCAGCTCACAGACGAGAGGAGAGGATTCTGGCTACACCTTC. Residues: CASSQTRGEDSGYTF. This rearrangement joins TRBV18 to TRBJ1-2, with D unresolved. The germline V gene encodes CDR1 KGHSH and CDR2 LQKENI. This CDR3 has 15 residues. V was shortened by 4 bases and J by 7 bases, with 19 bases between the two germline ends.

V is TRBV9 and J is TRBJ2-3; D may correspond to TRBD1 or TRBD2 (5 bases each). This CDR3 comprises 15 residues. Trimming pared 0 bases from V and 2 bases from J, leaving 10 bases between. Germline-derived CDR1 and CDR2 are SGDLS and YYNGEE. Written as DNA, the CDR3 is TGTGCCAGCAGCGTAGCTATGGGACCCACAGATACGCAGTATTTT. It encodes CASSVAMGPTDTQYF.

Comments on this clone: An end of the junction differs from the germline gene, which may be a read error. The CDR3 spells CSGEGRLGTEAFF. The CDR3 DNA reads TGCAGCGGTGAAGGACGGCTGGGCACTGAAGCTTTCTTT. V is TRBV29-1 and J is TRBJ1-1; D gene ambiguous. Germline V gene data show CDR1 as SQVTM and CDR2 as ANQGSEA. The CDR3 extends over 13 amino acids.

The V and J genes are TRBV18 and TRBJ2-7; D is unclear. The CDR3 has 11 residues. The ends were cut back, 5 bases at V and 3 bases at J, with 5 bases in the middle. Germline V gene data show CDR1 as KGHSH and CDR2 as LQKENI. CDR3 sequence (DNA): TGTGCCAGCTCAGCTAACTACGAGCAGTACTTC. Translated: CASSANYEQYF. The whole variable domain, filled in from reference TRBV18 and TRBJ2-7, reads NAGVMQNPRHLVRRRGQEARLRCSPMKGHSHVYWYRQLPEEGLKFMVYLQKENIIDESGMPKERFSAEFPKEGPSILRIQQVVRGDSAAYFCASSANYEQYFGPGTRLTVT.

This sequence joins TRBV29-1 and TRBJ2-1, with TRBD2 as a possible D gene (6 bases). The CDR3 is 13 residues long. Germline CDR1 reads SQVTM; CDR2 reads ANQGSEA. The ends were cut back, 0 bases at V and 9 bases at J, with 12 bases in the middle. DNA of the CDR3: TGCAGCGTTGAAGATAGCGGACGCCGTGAGCAGTTCTTC. Its protein product is CSVEDSGRREQFF.